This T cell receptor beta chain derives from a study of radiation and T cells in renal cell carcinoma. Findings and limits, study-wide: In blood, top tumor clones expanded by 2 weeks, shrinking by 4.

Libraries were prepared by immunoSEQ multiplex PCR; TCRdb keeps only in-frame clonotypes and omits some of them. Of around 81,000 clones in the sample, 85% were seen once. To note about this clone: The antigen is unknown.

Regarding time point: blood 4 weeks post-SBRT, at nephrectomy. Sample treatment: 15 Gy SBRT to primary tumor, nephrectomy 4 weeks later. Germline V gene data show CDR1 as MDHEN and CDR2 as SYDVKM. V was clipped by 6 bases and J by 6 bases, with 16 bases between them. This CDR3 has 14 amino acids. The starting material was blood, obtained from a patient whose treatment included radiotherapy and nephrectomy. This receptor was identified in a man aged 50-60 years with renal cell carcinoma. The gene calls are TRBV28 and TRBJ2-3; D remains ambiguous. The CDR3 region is CASSPPVTWDTQYF. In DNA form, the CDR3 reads TGTGCCAGCAGCCCCCCGGTTACGTGGGATACGCAGTATTTT.